One sample yielded the 22 T cell receptor beta chains listed below, sequenced in a study of T-cell memory formation after mild COVID-19. Using its own MiXCR run on the 5' RACE reads, TCRdb lists one record per CDR3 protein. The table records about 470,000 distinct CDR3 sequences, roughly 25% of them present only once. Sequencing was performed on PBMCs or a T cell subset sorted from them (not recorded which). The receptors originated from an adult woman who had mild COVID-19 (a few samples of this study predate the infection). Cell type and time point are not known.

This clonotype was seen more than once but under ten times. V gene TRBV7-9 combines with J gene TRBJ2-6; D may be TRBD2 (5 bases). Germline values: CDR1 SEHNR, CDR2 FQNEAQ (reference sequence). V was cut by 4 bases and J by 0 bases, with 16 bases left in between. The CDR3 runs 18 residues. CDR3: CASSSRRGGSSGANVLTF. The DNA of the CDR3 is TGTGCCAGCAGCTCCCGTCGAGGCGGGTCCTCTGGGGCCAACGTCCTGACTTTC.

This clonotype was seen just once. This chain joins TRBV6-6 and TRBJ2-1; 8 bases match TRBD2. The CDR3 has 16 residues. Trimming at V came to 8 bases and at J to 7 bases, leaving 16 bases not matched to a gene. CDR1 is MNHNY, CDR2 SVGAGI, per germline (reference sequence). In nucleotides, the CDR3 is TGTGCCAGCGTAGACCAGTCGGGGGGGCTCTGGAATGAGCAGTTCTTC. This encodes CASVDQSGGLWNEQFF.

This clonotype was seen a handful of times. V and J are TRBV24-1 and TRBJ2-5, with TRBD2 as a possible D gene (6 bases). Trimming removed 6 bases at V and 4 bases at J, with 14 bases between. Per germline, CDR1 KGHDR and CDR2 SFDVKD. There are 14 residues in the CDR3. The CDR3, as DNA: TGTGCCACCAGTCTTTCGGGGGTTGGAGAGACCCAGTACTTC. Translation gives CATSLSGVGETQYF.

V and J are TRBV2 and TRBJ2-1; D gene ambiguous. The germline V and J ends were trimmed by 7 bases and 4 bases, with 5 bases remaining between them. CDR1 and CDR2 from the germline V gene are SNHLY and FYNNEI. This CDR3 comprises 11 residues. CDR3 nucleotide sequence: TGTGCCAGCACTCAATACAATGAGCAGTTCTTC. This codes for CASTQYNEQFF.

This clonotype came up a few times. J is TRBJ2-5 and V is TRBV5-1; possible D gene TRBD1, 6 bases. With 5 bases removed from V and 1 base from J, the gap between germline ends came to 18 bases. This CDR3 contains 16 residues. CDR1 and CDR2 from the germline V gene are SGHRS and YFSETQ. DNA for the CDR3: TGCGCCAGCAGTATCGGACAGTTTTTCTTCCAAGAGACCCAGTACTTC. Its protein is CASSIGQFFFQETQYF.

The chain carries TRBV4-3 and TRBJ1-1, with D unresolved. Trimming left V 0 bases short and J 4 bases short, with 9 bases between. Germline V gene sequence: CDR1 LGHNA, CDR2 YSLEER. CDR3 length: 14 residues. This CDR3 is CASSQERESTEAFF. As DNA, the CDR3 is TGCGCCAGCAGCCAAGAGAGGGAGAGCACTGAAGCTTTCTTT.

The chain has TRBV2 and TRBJ1-1; no clear D gene. The ends were cut back, 3 bases at V and 0 bases at J, with 8 bases in the middle. Germline CDR1 is SNHLY and CDR2 is FYNNEI. The CDR3 contains 14 residues. The CDR3 spells CASSDRLMNTEAFF. CDR3 DNA: TGTGCCAGCAGTGACAGGCTTATGAACACTGAAGCTTTCTTT.

This clonotype was observed many times. The chain joins TRBV12-3 or TRBV12-4 to TRBJ1-4; D perhaps matches TRBD1 (5 bases). There are 14 residues in the CDR3. The V and J ends lost 5 bases and 7 bases respectively, with 14 bases between them. CDR3 nucleotides: TGTGCCAGCAGTCGGGACCTTCGTGGTGAAAAACTGTTTTTT. Translated, it gives CASSRDLRGEKLFF.

The V and J genes are TRBV19 and TRBJ1-1; D remains unclear. Germline V lookup: CDR1 LNHDA, CDR2 SQIVND (reference sequence). The CDR3 has 15 residues. With 0 bases removed from V and 1 base from J, the gap between germline ends came to 9 bases. The CDR3 is CASSIDWPANTEAFF. The CDR3 coding sequence is TGTGCCAGTAGTATAGATTGGCCAGCGAACACTGAAGCTTTCTTT.

The CDR3 nucleotides are TGTGCCAGCAGCCAAGACGGGAGGGCGCAGTTCTTC. It translates to CASSQDGRAQFF. The genes are TRBV4-2 and TRBJ2-1; 8 bases line up with TRBD2. Trimming took 0 bases from V and 12 from J; bases not matched to a gene: 1. Germline CDR1 and CDR2: LGHNA and YNFKEQ. The CDR3 contains 12 residues.

This clonotype was observed a handful of times. V gene TRBV21-1 combines with J gene TRBJ2-7; no DNA check was done on the table's D call, TRBD2. TRBV21-1 is reported as a pseudogene. This CDR3 is built from 13 residues. CDR3 nucleotide sequence: TGTGCCCCGGGGGGGAACCCGCCCTACGAGCAGTACTTC. This encodes CAPGGNPPYEQYF.

The CDR3 sequence is CASGTPPFVGELFF. The CDR3 DNA sequence: TGTGCCTCGGGGACTCCCCCTTTTGTCGGGGAGCTGTTTTTT. The chain joins TRBV15 to TRBJ2-2; a possible D gene is TRBD2 (6 bases). The V end lost 11 bases, the J end lost 7 bases, and 20 bases lay between the germline ends. Per the germline V gene, CDR1 is LNHNV and CDR2 is YYDKDF (reference sequence). The CDR3 totals 14 residues.

The chain couples TRBV11-2 to TRBJ2-4; D unclear. From germline, CDR1 is SGHAT and CDR2 FQNNGV. The CDR3 covers 13 residues. V lost 0 bases and J 6 bases, leaving 6 bases between the germline ends. Here the CDR3 DNA reads TGTGCCAGCAGCTTAGACAGGACAAACATTCAGTACTTC. It specifies CASSLDRTNIQYF.

This chain connects TRBV12-3 or TRBV12-4 to TRBJ2-3, with D perhaps given as TRBD1 or TRBD2 (5 bases each). The CDR3 loop spans 14 amino acids. V lost 4 bases to trimming and J lost 2 bases, with 10 bases between them. The CDR3 sequence: CASSSRDPTDTQYF. The CDR3 DNA is TGTGCCAGCAGTTCCCGGGACCCCACAGATACGCAGTATTTT.

This clonotype has ten or more counts. As DNA, the CDR3 is TGCAGTGCTAGAGATGGGAGGGGAGTTGCGGAGCAGTTCTTC. It is translated as CSARDGRGVAEQFF. The chain combines TRBV20-1 with TRBJ2-1; TRBD2 agrees at 7 bases. The CDR3 totals 14 residues. V trimming: 0 bases; J trimming: 10 bases; junction bases outside the gene matches: 9. Germline CDR1 reads DFQATT; CDR2 reads SNEGSKA (reference sequence).

V gene TRBV30 combines with J gene TRBJ2-7; D is ambiguous. The CDR3 is made up of 15 amino acids. Trimming left V 2 bases short and J 4 bases short, with 18 bases between. The germline gives CDR1 GTSNPN, CDR2 SVGIG (reference sequence). The CDR3 region has the DNA TGTGCCTGGAGTTTCGGCCCCCCGACGAAATACGAGCAGTACTTC. Amino acids: CAWSFGPPTKYEQYF. Combining the CDR3 with reference TRBV30 and TRBJ2-7 gives the whole variable domain SQTIHQWPATLVQPVGSPLSLECTVEGTSNPNLYWYRQAAGRGLQLLFYSVGIGQISSEVPQNLSASRPQDRQFILSSKKLLLSDSGFYLCAWSFGPPTKYEQYFGPGTRLTVT.

The chain is built from TRBV4-2 and TRBJ2-3, with TRBD2 matching over 8 bases. Germline values: CDR1 LGHNA, CDR2 YNFKEQ. The junction had 11 bases not matched to a gene; V was cut back by 0 bases and J by 3 bases. CDR3 size: 18 residues. The chain's CDR3 is CASSQDLGLGFRTDTQYF. In nucleotides, the CDR3 is TGTGCCAGCAGCCAAGATCTGGGACTAGGCTTTAGAACAGATACGCAGTATTTT.

V usage is TRBV5-1 and J usage is TRBJ2-5, with 8 bases that match TRBD2. Per the germline V gene, CDR1 is SGHRS and CDR2 is YFSETQ. The CDR3 has 13 amino acids. V was clipped by 8 bases and J by 1 base; unmatched bases: 4. The CDR3 protein is CASQLAAQETQYF. The CDR3 nucleotides are TGCGCCAGTCAACTAGCGGCCCAAGAGACCCAGTACTTC.

This chain joins TRBV15 and TRBJ1-3; D not resolved. Germline V gives CDR1 LNHNV, CDR2 YYDKDF (reference sequence). The CDR3 totals 16 residues. The V gene lost 5 bases and the J gene lost 0 bases, with 14 bases spanning the gap. This CDR3 reads CATSLRVGGSGNTIYF. CDR3 sequence (DNA): TGTGCCACCAGCCTACGCGTCGGAGGCTCTGGAAACACCATATATTTT.

The CDR3 loop is CASSQDAGGLRELFF. The DNA of the CDR3 is TGCGCCAGCAGCCAAGATGCGGGGGGGCTTCGGGAGCTGTTTTTT. This sequence joins TRBV4-1 and TRBJ2-2, with 9 bases matching TRBD2. The CDR3 has 15 residues. CDR1 is MGHRA and CDR2 is YSYEKL in the germline V gene. V trimming: 0 bases; J trimming: 9 bases; junction bases outside the gene matches: 5.

The gene calls are TRBV5-1 and TRBJ2-7, with D unresolved. The V gene's germline CDR1 is SGHRS and CDR2 YFSETQ. Trimming took off 2 bases at V and 2 bases at J, with 8 bases between the two ends. This CDR3 has 13 residues. The CDR3 coding sequence is TGCGCCAGCAGCTTTGCTGACCCCTACGAGCAGTACTTC. Translation: CASSFADPYEQYF.

The sample holds one count of this clonotype. The chain joins TRBV25-1 to TRBJ1-1; 7 bases match TRBD1. CDR1 and CDR2 from the germline V gene are MGHDK and SYGVNS. The CDR3 length is 15 residues. The trim removed 2 bases at V and 5 bases at J, leaving 8 bases unmatched. CDR3 amino acids: CASSEVEGASTEAFF. CDR3 nucleotide sequence: TGTGCCAGCAGTGAAGTTGAGGGGGCGAGTACTGAAGCTTTCTTT. The whole variable domain, filled in from reference TRBV25-1 and TRBJ1-1, reads EADIYQTPRYLVIGTGKKITLECSQTMGHDKMYWYQQDPGMELHLIHYSYGVNSTEKGDLSSESTVSRIRTEHFPLTLESARPSHTSQYLCASSEVEGASTEAFFGQGTRLTVV.